A single T cell receptor beta chain is shown here with its context. Its specificity is unknown. Sequencing used immunoSEQ multiplex PCR; TCRdb keeps in-frame clones, though not all of them. This table holds some 58,000 clones, 87% found once. Germline V gene sequence: CDR1 LNHDA, CDR2 SQIVND (reference sequence). The CDR3 is made up of 16 amino acids. The ends were cut back, 3 bases at V and 0 bases at J, with 12 bases in the middle. This entry is derived from a study of OX40 agonist ivuxolimab in advanced cancers. In the study overall: Eligibility admitted prior anti-PD-1, anti-PD-L1 or anti-CTLA-4 therapy; roughly 39% had some. Study-wide points: Near-lowest levels of clonal expansion characterized partial responders at 0.1-3.0 mg/kg.

The V gene is TRBV19, the J gene TRBJ2-1, with a tentative D call TRBD2 (6 bases). The sequencing used CD4+ or CD8+ T cells sorted from blood, collected in a trial of the OX40 agonist ivuxolimab. The origin of this receptor is an adult with an advanced solid tumor such as melanoma, head and neck, liver or kidney cancer. DNA for the CDR3: TGTGCCAGTAGTATTCTCGGGGGTTCCTCCTACAATGAGCAGTTCTTC. Translated: CASSILGGSSYNEQFF. The full variable domain, its missing parts supplied by reference TRBV19 and TRBJ2-1, is DGGITQSPKYLFRKEGQNVTLSCEQNLNHDAMYWYRQDPGQGLRLIYYSQIVNDFQKGDIAEGYSVSREKKESFPLTVTSAQKNPTAFYLCASSILGGSSYNEQFFGPGTRLTVL.